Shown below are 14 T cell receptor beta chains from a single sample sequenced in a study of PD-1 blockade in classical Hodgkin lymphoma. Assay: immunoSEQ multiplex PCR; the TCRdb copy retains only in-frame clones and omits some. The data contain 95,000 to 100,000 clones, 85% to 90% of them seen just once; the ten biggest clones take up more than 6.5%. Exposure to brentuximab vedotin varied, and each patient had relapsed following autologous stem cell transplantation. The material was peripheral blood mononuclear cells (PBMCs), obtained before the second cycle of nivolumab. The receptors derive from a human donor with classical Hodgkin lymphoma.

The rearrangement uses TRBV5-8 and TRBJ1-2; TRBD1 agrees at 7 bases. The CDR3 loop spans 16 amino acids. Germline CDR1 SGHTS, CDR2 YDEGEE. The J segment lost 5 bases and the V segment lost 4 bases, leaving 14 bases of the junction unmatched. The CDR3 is CASSAQGESGPYGYTF. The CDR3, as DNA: TGTGCCAGCAGCGCCCAGGGGGAGAGTGGGCCGTATGGCTACACCTTC.

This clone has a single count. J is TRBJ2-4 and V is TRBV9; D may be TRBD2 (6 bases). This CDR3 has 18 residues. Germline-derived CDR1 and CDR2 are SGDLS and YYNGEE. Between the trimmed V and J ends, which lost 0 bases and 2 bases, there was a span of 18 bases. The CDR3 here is CASSVGALFGGSKNIQYF. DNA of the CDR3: TGTGCCAGCAGCGTAGGGGCCCTTTTCGGGGGATCCAAAAACATTCAGTACTTC. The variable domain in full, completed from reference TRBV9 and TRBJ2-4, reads DSGVTQTPKHLITATGQRVTLRCSPRSGDLSVYWYQQSLDQGLQFLIQYYNGEERAKGNILERFSAQQFPDLHSELNLSSLELGDSALYFCASSVGALFGGSKNIQYFGAGTRLSVL.

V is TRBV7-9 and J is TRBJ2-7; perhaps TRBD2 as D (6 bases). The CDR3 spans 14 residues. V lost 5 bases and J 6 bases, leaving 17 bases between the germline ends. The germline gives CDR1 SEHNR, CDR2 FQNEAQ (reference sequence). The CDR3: CASSPRSGGPEQYF. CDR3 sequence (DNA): TGTGCCAGCAGCCCCCGCAGCGGAGGGCCCGAGCAGTACTTC.

CDR3 bases: TGTGCCAGCAGCTCTGTCCCGGGGTCCTACGAGCAGTACTTC. It translates to CASSSVPGSYEQYF. The rearrangement links TRBV5-6 to TRBJ2-7; the D gene is possibly TRBD2 (5 bases). The CDR3 loop spans 14 amino acids. CDR1 is SGHDT, CDR2 YYEEEE, per germline. The germline V and J ends were trimmed by 3 bases and 1 base, with 11 bases remaining between them.

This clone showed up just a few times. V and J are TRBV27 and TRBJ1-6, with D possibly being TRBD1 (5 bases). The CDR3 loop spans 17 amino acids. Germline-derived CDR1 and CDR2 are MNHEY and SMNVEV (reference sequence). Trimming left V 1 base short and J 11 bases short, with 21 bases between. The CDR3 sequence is CASSLLRGPALGTPLHF. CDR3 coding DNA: TGTGCCAGCAGTTTATTGAGGGGCCCCGCCCTTGGGACACCCCTCCACTTT.

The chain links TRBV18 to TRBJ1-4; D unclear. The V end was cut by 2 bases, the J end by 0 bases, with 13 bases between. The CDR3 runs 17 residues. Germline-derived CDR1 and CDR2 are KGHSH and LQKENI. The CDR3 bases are TGTGCCAGCTCACCATCGCAGGTGCTGTCAACTAATGAAAAACTGTTTTTT. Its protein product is CASSPSQVLSTNEKLFF.

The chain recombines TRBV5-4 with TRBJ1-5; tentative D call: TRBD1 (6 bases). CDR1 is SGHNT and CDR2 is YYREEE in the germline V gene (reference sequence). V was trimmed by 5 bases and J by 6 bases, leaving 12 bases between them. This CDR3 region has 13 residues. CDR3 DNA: TGTGCCAGCAGGTACAGGGTGGCTCAGCCCCAGCATTTT. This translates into CASRYRVAQPQHF.

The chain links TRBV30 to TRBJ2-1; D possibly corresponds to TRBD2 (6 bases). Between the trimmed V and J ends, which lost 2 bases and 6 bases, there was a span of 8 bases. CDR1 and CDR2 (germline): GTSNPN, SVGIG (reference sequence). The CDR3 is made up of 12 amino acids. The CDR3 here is CAWSRTTNEQFF. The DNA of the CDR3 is TGTGCCTGGAGTCGGACTACCAATGAGCAGTTCTTC. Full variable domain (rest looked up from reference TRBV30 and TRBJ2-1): SQTIHQWPATLVQPVGSPLSLECTVEGTSNPNLYWYRQAAGRGLQLLFYSVGIGQISSEVPQNLSASRPQDRQFILSSKKLLLSDSGFYLCAWSRTTNEQFFGPGTRLTVL.

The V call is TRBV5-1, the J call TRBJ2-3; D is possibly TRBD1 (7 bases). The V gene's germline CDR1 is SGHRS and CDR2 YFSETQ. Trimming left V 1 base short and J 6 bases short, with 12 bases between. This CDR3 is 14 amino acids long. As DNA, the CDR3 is TGCGCCAGCAGCTTGCGCAGGGGGGAGGATACGCAGTATTTT. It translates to CASSLRRGEDTQYF. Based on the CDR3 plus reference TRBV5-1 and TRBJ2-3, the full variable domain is KAGVTQTPRYLIKTRGQQVTLSCSPISGHRSVSWYQQTPGQGLQFLFEYFSETQRNKGNFPGRFSGRQFSNSRSEMNVSTLELGDSALYLCASSLRRGEDTQYFGPGTRLTVL.

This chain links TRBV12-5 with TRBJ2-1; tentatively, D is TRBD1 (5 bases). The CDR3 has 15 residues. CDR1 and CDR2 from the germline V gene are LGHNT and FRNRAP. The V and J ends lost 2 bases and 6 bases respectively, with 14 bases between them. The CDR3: CASGLRTNGANEQFF. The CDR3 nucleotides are TGTGCTAGTGGTTTGAGAACCAATGGGGCCAATGAGCAGTTCTTC.

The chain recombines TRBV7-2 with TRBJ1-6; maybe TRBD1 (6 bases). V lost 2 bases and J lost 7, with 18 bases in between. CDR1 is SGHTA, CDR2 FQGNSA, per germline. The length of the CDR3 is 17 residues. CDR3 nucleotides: TGTGCCAGCAGCTTAAGCCACTCCGGGACACGGAATTCACCCCTCCACTTT. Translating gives CASSLSHSGTRNSPLHF. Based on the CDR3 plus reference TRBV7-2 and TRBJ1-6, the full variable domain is GAGVSQSPSNKVTEKGKDVELRCDPISGHTALYWYRQSLGQGLEFLIYFQGNSAPDKSGLPSDRFSAERTGGSVSTLTIQRTQQEDSAVYLCASSLSHSGTRNSPLHFGNGTRLTVT.

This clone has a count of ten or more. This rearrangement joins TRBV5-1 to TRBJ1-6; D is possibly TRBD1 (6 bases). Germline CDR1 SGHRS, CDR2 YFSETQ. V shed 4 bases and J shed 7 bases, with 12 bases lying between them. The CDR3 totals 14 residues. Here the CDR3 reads CASSKDSGNSPLHF. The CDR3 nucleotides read TGCGCCAGCAGCAAGGACAGCGGCAATTCACCCCTCCACTTT. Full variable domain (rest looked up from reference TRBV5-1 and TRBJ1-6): KAGVTQTPRYLIKTRGQQVTLSCSPISGHRSVSWYQQTPGQGLQFLFEYFSETQRNKGNFPGRFSGRQFSNSRSEMNVSTLELGDSALYLCASSKDSGNSPLHFGNGTRLTVT.

CDR3 sequence: CSAISTMNTEAFF. CDR3 DNA: TGCAGCGCCATATCCACCATGAACACTGAAGCTTTCTTT. This chain uses TRBV29-1 with TRBJ1-1; no clear D gene. Germline CDR1 SQVTM, CDR2 ANQGSEA. V lost 7 bases and J lost 0, with 12 bases in between. CDR3 size: 13 residues.

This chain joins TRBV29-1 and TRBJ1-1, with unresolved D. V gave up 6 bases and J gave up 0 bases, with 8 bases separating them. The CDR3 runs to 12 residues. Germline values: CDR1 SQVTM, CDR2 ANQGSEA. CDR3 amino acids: CSVVRLNTEAFF. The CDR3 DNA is TGCAGCGTGGTCAGACTGAACACTGAAGCTTTCTTT.